Below are 5 T cell receptor beta chains sequenced from a single sample in a study of cytomegalovirus exposure and HLA in healthy donors. Profiled with immunoSEQ multiplex PCR; TCRdb holds only in-frame clones, not every one. This sample has 190,000 or so clones, with about four fifths found just once. The material sequenced was PBMCs. The source of these receptors is a woman younger than 30 in good health and CMV-seropositive.

The V gene is TRBV4-1, the J gene TRBJ1-5; no clear D. This CDR3 comprises 15 residues. CDR1 MGHRA and CDR2 YSYEKL come from the germline V gene. V lost 0 bases and J 0 bases, leaving 6 bases between the germline ends. DNA for the CDR3: TGCGCCAGCAGCCAAGATCAAAATAGCAATCAGCCCCAGCATTTT. Its translation is CASSQDQNSNQPQHF.

The chain is built from TRBV7-3 and TRBJ1-4; weak D call: TRBD1 (6 bases). This CDR3 comprises 14 residues. V was pared by 7 bases and J by 3 bases, with 12 bases between. Germline values: CDR1 SGHTA, CDR2 FQGTGA. The CDR3, as DNA: TGTGCCAGCACCTACGGACAGTCTAATGAAAAACTGTTTTTT. Amino acids: CASTYGQSNEKLFF.

V gene TRBV9 combines with J gene TRBJ2-5; 10 positions match TRBD2. CDR1 and CDR2 (germline): SGDLS, YYNGEE. V shed 0 bases, J shed 5 bases, and the junction held 10 bases outside the gene matches. CDR3 length: 17 amino acids. The CDR3 loop is CASSVDPAGGHLETQYF. DNA for the CDR3: TGTGCCAGCAGCGTAGACCCAGCGGGGGGGCATTTGGAGACCCAGTACTTC.

The chain uses TRBV27 and TRBJ2-1; D is ambiguous. Trimming took 6 bases from V and 5 from J, leaving 11 bases between them. Germline loops: CDR1 MNHEY, CDR2 SMNVEV (reference sequence). The CDR3 contains 13 residues. CDR3 sequence (DNA): TGTGCCAGCAGGCAACCGGGTCACAATGAGCAGTTCTTC. This codes for CASRQPGHNEQFF.

This clone was seen just once. This sequence joins TRBV28 and TRBJ1-4; D might be TRBD1 (5 bases). The CDR3 runs to 15 residues. V gave up 4 bases and J gave up 3 bases, with 12 bases separating them. Germline assignment: CDR1 MDHEN and CDR2 SYDVKM. Here the CDR3 reads CASSSGDGANEKLFF. Written as DNA, the CDR3 is TGTGCCAGCAGTTCGGGGGACGGCGCTAATGAAAAACTGTTTTTT.